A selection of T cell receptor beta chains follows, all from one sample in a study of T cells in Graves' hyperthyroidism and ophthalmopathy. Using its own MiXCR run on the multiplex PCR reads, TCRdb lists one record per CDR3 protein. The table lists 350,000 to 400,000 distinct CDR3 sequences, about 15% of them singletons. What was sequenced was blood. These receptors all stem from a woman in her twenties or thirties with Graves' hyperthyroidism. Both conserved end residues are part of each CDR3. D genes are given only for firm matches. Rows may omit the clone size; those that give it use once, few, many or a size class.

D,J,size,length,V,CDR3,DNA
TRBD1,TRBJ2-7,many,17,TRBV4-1,CASSLPEFAGGMYEQYF,TGCGCCAGCAGCCTACCAGAGTTTGCAGGGGGCATGTACGAGCAGTACTTC
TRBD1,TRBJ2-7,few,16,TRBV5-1,CASSLWPGQGNYEQYF,TGCGCCAGCAGCTTGTGGCCGGGACAGGGGAACTACGAGCAGTACTTC
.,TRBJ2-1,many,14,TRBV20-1,CSANRVLLYNEQFF,TGCAGTGCCAACAGGGTCTTACTCTACAATGAGCAGTTCTTC
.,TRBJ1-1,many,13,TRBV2,CASSEARGPEAFF,TGTGCCAGCAGTGAAGCTAGAGGCCCTGAAGCTTTCTTT
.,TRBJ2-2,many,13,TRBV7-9,CASSVRNTGELFF,TGTGCCAGCAGCGTCCGGAACACCGGGGAGCTGTTTTTT
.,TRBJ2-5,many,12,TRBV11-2,CASSSPWETQYF,TGTGCCAGCAGCTCCCCCTGGGAGACCCAGTACTTC
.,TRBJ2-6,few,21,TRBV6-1,CASSEKEGLGFHLSGANVLTF,TGTGCCAGCAGTGAAAAGGAAGGCTTGGGATTTCATCTCTCTGGGGCCAACGTCCTGACTTTC
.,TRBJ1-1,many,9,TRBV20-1,CSAREEAFF,TGCAGTGCTAGAGAAGAAGCTTTCTTT
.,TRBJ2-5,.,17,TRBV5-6,CASSLEGGHRELETQYF,TGTGCCAGCAGCTTGGAGGGAGGCCACCGCGAACTGGAGACCCAGTACTTC
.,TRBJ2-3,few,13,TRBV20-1,CSARVRLTDTQYF,TGCAGTGCTAGAGTGCGGCTCACAGATACGCAGTATTTT
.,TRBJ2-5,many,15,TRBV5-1,CASSLSTGKTETQYF,TGCGCCAGCAGCTTGAGCACAGGGAAGACAGAGACCCAGTACTTC
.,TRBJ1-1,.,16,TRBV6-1,CASSEPPGLPTIEAFF,TGTGCCAGCAGTGAACCACCGGGACTCCCAACGATTGAAGCTTTCTTT
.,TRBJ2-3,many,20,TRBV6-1,CASSEAVVNIFGRNTDTQYF,TGTGCCAGCAGTGAAGCGGTTGTCAATATTTTCGGGCGTAACACAGATACGCAGTATTTT
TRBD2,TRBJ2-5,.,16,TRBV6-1,CASSESVLAGGETQYF,TGTGCCAGCAGTGAATCGGTACTAGCGGGAGGAGAGACCCAGTACTTC
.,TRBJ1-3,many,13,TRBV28,CASSLRELDTIYF,TGTGCCAGCAGTTTAAGGGAATTGGACACCATATATTTT
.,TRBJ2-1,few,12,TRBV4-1,CASSQVDHEQFF,TGCGCCAGCAGCCAAGTGGACCATGAGCAGTTCTTC
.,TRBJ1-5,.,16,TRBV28,CASLWGGGYSNQPQHF,TGTGCCAGCCTTTGGGGGGGGGGGTATAGCAATCAGCCCCAGCATTTT
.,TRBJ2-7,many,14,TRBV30,CAWTMEDFSYEQYF,TGTGCCTGGACCATGGAGGATTTCTCCTACGAGCAGTACTTC
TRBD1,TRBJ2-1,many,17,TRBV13,CASSSAARQGPYNEQFF,TGTGCCAGCAGCTCAGCAGCCCGACAGGGTCCCTACAATGAGCAGTTCTTC
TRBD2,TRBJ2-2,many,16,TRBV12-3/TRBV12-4,CASSRGLAGATGELFF,TGTGCCAGCAGCCGGGGACTAGCGGGAGCTACCGGGGAGCTGTTTTTT
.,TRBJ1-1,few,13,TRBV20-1,CSARRTEGFQAFF,TGCAGTGCTAGGCGGACAGAGGGATTCCAAGCTTTCTTT
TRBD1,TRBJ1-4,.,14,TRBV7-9,CASSYGTGSEKLFF,TGTGCCAGCAGCTACGGGACAGGGAGTGAAAAACTGTTTTTT
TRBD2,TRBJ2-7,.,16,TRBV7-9,CASSLYTSREGNEQYF,TGTGCCAGCAGCTTATATACGAGTCGGGAGGGGAACGAGCAGTACTTC
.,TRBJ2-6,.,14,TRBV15,CATSELSGANVLTF,TGTGCCACAAGCGAGTTATCTGGGGCCAACGTCCTGACTTTC
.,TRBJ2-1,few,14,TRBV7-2,CASSSAGPNYALFF,TGTGCCAGCAGCTCCGCCGGACCCAACTACGCCCTGTTCTTC
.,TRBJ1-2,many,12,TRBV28,CASYAGPRGYTF,TGTGCCAGCTATGCGGGACCGCGGGGCTACACCTTC
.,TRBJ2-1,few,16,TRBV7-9,CASSFYRDLTYNEQFF,TGTGCCAGCAGCTTCTACCGGGACTTAACGTACAATGAGCAGTTCTTC
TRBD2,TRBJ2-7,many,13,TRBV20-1,CSARGGGVSEQYF,TGCAGTGCTAGAGGCGGGGGGGTTTCCGAGCAGTACTTC
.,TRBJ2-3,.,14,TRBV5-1,CASSFSRAADTQYF,TGCGCCAGCAGCTTTTCCAGGGCAGCAGATACGCAGTATTTT
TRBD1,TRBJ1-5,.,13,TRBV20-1,CSATGQQDQPQHF,TGCAGTGCCACGGGACAGCAGGATCAGCCCCAGCATTTT
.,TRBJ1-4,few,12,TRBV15,CATLKGPEKLFF,TGTGCCACCCTCAAGGGCCCTGAAAAACTGTTTTTT
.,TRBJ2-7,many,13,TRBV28,CASSPASGGEQYF,TGTGCCAGCAGTCCAGCTTCAGGGGGGGAGCAGTACTTC
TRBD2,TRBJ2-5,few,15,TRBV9,CASRAGTSDGETQYF,TGTGCCAGCAGGGCCGGGACTAGCGATGGAGAGACCCAGTACTTC
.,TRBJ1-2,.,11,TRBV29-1,CSVEDFYGYTF,TGCAGCGTTGAAGACTTCTATGGCTACACCTTC
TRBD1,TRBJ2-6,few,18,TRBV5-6,CASRGTGTGGAGANVLTF,TGTGCCAGCAGGGGGACCGGGACAGGGGGCGCTGGGGCCAACGTCCTGACTTTC
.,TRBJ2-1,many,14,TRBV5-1,CASSLGAGTNEQFF,TGCGCCAGCAGCTTGGGGGCCGGGACGAATGAGCAGTTCTTC
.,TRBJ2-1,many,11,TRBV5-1,CASRLDNEQFF,TGCGCCAGCAGGTTAGACAATGAGCAGTTCTTC
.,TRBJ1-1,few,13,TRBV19,CASSMSGATEAFF,TGTGCCAGTAGTATGTCTGGGGCCACTGAAGCTTTCTTT
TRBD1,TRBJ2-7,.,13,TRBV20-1,CSVDRRTGDEQYF,TGCAGTGTAGATCGCAGGACAGGGGACGAGCAGTACTTC
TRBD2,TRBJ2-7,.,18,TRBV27,CASSLPAGGLPSSYEQYF,TGTGCCAGCAGTTTACCAGCGGGAGGCCTGCCAAGCTCCTACGAGCAGTACTTC
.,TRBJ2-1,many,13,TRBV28,CASSYPQGREQFF,TGTGCCAGCAGTTATCCACAGGGACGCGAGCAGTTCTTC
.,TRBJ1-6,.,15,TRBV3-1,CASGRGRDAFSPLHF,TGTGCCAGCGGCCGAGGCAGGGACGCTTTTTCACCCCTCCACTTT
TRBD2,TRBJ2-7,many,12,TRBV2,CASLAGLYEQYF,TGTGCCAGTCTAGCGGGCCTCTACGAGCAGTACTTC
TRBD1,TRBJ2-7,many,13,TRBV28,CASSYRGRDEQYF,TGTGCCAGCAGTTACAGGGGCCGCGACGAGCAGTACTTC
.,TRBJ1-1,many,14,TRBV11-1,CASRNRRGGTEAFF,TGTGCCAGCAGGAACCGGCGGGGAGGCACTGAAGCTTTCTTT
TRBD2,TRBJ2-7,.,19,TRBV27,CASSFNALRAGGRGYEQYF,TGTGCCAGCAGTTTTAATGCCCTTCGAGCGGGAGGTAGGGGTTACGAGCAGTACTTC
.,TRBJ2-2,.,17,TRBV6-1,CASSGPIGGAAPGELFF,TGTGCCAGCAGTGGCCCCATAGGAGGTGCTGCGCCCGGGGAGCTGTTTTTT
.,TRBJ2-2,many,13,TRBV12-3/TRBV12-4,CATRGPNTGELFF,TGTGCCACACGGGGGCCGAACACCGGGGAGCTGTTTTTT